Shown below are 4 T cell receptor beta chains from a single sample sequenced in a study of blood T cell repertoires in COVID-19. Sequenced by immunoSEQ multiplex PCR; TCRdb stores in-frame clones only, minus some. Among about 240,000 clones listed, about 89% were seen once. The sample comprised PBMCs or T cells enriched from blood (not recorded which). These receptor sequences come from a young woman who had recovered from COVID-19.

The chain couples TRBV5-1 to TRBJ2-1, with 11 bases identical to TRBD2. V shed 5 bases, J shed 3 bases, and the junction held 10 bases outside the gene matches. This CDR3 comprises 17 residues. Germline V gene lookup returns CDR1 SGHRS and CDR2 YFSETQ. The DNA of the CDR3 is TGCGCCAGCAGACAGGACGCTAGCGGGAGGTTCTACAATGAGCAGTTCTTC. This gives the protein CASRQDASGRFYNEQFF.

This clone has a handful of counts. The rearrangement joins TRBV9 to TRBJ1-1; unclear D gene. Germline V CDR1 and CDR2: SGDLS, YYNGEE. The CDR3 is made up of 14 amino acids. V lost 5 bases and J 0 bases, leaving 11 bases between the germline ends. In DNA form, the CDR3 reads TGTGCCAGCAGAGAGGTTCCCATGAACACTGAAGCTTTCTTT. Protein sequence: CASREVPMNTEAFF.

The chain links TRBV3-1 (or the pseudogene TRBV3-2) to TRBJ1-1; 7 positions match TRBD1. The CDR3 runs 14 residues. Germline V gives CDR1 LGHDT, CDR2 YNNKEL (reference sequence). The trim removed 3 bases at V and 1 base at J, leaving 2 bases unmatched. The CDR3 region is CASSHGDRNTEAFF. CDR3 nucleotides: TGTGCCAGCAGCCATGGGGACAGGAACACTGAAGCTTTCTTT.

The chain uses TRBV7-9 and TRBJ1-5; possible D gene TRBD1, 5 bases. CDR3 length equals 16 residues. From germline, CDR1 is SEHNR and CDR2 FQNEAQ (reference sequence). Trimming shortened V by 0 bases and J by 4 bases, and 13 bases separated the two germline ends. This chain's CDR3 is CASSLARDSGNQPQHF. CDR3 sequence (DNA): TGTGCCAGCAGCTTAGCGCGGGACTCGGGGAATCAGCCCCAGCATTTT. The whole variable domain, filled in from reference TRBV7-9 and TRBJ1-5, reads DTGVSQNPRHKITKRGQNVTFRCDPISEHNRLYWYRQTLGQGPEFLTYFQNEAQLEKSRLLSDRFSAERPKGSFSTLEIQRTEQGDSAMYLCASSLARDSGNQPQHFGDGTRLSIL.